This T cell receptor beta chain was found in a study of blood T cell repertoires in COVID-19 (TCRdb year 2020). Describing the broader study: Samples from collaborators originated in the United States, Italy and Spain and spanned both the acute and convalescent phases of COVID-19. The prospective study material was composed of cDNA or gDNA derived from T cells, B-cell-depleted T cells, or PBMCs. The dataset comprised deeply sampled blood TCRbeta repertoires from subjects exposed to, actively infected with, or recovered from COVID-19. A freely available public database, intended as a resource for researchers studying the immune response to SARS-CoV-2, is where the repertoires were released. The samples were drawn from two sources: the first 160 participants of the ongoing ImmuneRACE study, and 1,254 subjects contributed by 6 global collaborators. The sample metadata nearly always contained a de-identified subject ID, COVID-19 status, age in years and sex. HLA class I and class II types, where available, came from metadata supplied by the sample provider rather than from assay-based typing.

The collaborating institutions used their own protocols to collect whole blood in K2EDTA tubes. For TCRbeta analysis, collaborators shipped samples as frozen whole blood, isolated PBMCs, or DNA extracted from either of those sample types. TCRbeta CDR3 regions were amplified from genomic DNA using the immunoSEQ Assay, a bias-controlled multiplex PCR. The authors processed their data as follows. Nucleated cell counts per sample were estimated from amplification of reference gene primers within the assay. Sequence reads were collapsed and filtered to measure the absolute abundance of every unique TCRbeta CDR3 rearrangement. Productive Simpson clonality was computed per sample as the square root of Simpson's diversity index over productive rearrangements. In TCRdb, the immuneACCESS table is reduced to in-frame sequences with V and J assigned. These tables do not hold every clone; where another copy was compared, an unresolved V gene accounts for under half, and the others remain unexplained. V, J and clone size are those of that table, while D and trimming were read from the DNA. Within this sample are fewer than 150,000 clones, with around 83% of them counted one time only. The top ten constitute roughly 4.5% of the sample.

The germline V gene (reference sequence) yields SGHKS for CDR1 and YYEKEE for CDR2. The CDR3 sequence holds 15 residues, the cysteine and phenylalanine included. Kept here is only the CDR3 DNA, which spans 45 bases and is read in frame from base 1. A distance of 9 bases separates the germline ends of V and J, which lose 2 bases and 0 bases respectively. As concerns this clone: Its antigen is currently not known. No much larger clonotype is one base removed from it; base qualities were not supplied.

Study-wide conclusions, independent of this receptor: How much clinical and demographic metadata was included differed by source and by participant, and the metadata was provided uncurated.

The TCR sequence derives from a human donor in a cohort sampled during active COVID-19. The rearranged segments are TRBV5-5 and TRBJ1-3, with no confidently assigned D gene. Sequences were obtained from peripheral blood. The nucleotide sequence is TGTGCCAGCAGCTTTCAGGCGAGCTCTGGAAACACCATATATTTT. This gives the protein CASSFQASSGNTIYF. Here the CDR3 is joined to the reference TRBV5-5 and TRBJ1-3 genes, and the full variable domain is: DAGVTQSPTHLIKTRGQQVTLRCSPISGHKSVSWYQQVLGQGPQFIFQYYEKEERGRGNFPDRFSARQFPNYSSELNVNALLLGDSALYLCASSFQASSGNTIYFGEGSWLTVV.